This TCR beta chain was recovered during a study of human T cells and chemical hapten exposure. For the study at large: Throughout a study of approximately 24 weeks, patients underwent weekly scalp administration of diphenylcyclopropenone doses. Patients, chiefly female, had alopecia areata, totalis or universalis. Small pooled library volume differences mainly caused per-sample TCR yield variation.

Documented time point: patch test 3, about 24 weeks after DPC sensitization. Treatment described: therapeutic diphenylcyclopropenone sensitization with weekly scalp DPC. TCRdb reprocessed the RACE reads via MiXCR and lists one record per CDR3 protein. The sample shows about 190,000 distinct CDR3 sequences, 20% to 25% of them seen only once. The sequence came from a woman aged 40 to 49 with alopecia areata. Some clones in this sample may be carry-over from other donors' samples. This material consisted of whole blood, taken in connection with sensitization to the hapten diphenylcyclopropenone (DPC).

CDR3 residues: CAIARGQGVDTQYF. In DNA form, the CDR3 reads TGTGCCATCGCCCGTGGACAGGGGGTTGATACGCAGTATTTT. V gene TRBV10-3 combines with J gene TRBJ2-3; TRBD1 matches at 10 bases. This CDR3 has 14 amino acids. CDR1 and CDR2 (germline): ENHRY, SYGVKD. V gave up 8 bases and J gave up 6 bases; unmatched junction bases: 8.